The 32 T cell receptor beta chains in this list originate from one sample, sequenced in a study of blood T cell repertoires in COVID-19. Repertoires were generated with immunoSEQ multiplex PCR, while TCRdb's copy carries only in-frame clones and drops some. This table holds roughly 250,000 clones, approximately 84% found once. The specimen was peripheral blood. The source is an elderly woman with acute or convalescent COVID-19.

This chain joins TRBV5-1 and TRBJ1-1; possible D gene TRBD1, 6 bases. Germline loops: CDR1 SGHRS, CDR2 YFSETQ. Deletions cut 4 bases from V and 5 bases from J, with 12 bases between. This CDR3 is built from 13 residues. This CDR3 reads CASSLQGDTEAFF. CDR3 nucleotide sequence: TGCGCCAGCAGCCTACAGGGAGATACTGAAGCTTTCTTT.

The chain is built from TRBV6-4 and TRBJ2-3; D ambiguous. The CDR3 contains 13 residues. Trimming removed 0 bases from V and 5 bases from J, with 6 bases in between. CDR1 and CDR2 (germline): MRHNA, SNTAGT. The CDR3 spells CASSDSFQDTQYF. The CDR3 bases are TGTGCCAGCAGTGACTCGTTTCAAGATACGCAGTATTTT.

The chain combines TRBV28 with TRBJ1-2; D remains unclear. V gave up 7 bases and J gave up 2 bases, with 26 bases separating them. Germline CDR1 and CDR2: MDHEN and SYDVKM. The CDR3 extends over 18 amino acids. The CDR3 bases are TGTGCCAGCACGCCCGGCGGCAGGACTATCTCCTTCAACTATGGCTACACCTTC. It yields the protein CASTPGGRTISFNYGYTF.

This clone was counted between two and nine times. Mismatch with germline at one junction end may stem from a read error. This sequence joins TRBV7-7 and TRBJ2-2; 8 bases are shared with TRBD1. CDR3 length equals 21 residues. Germline V gene sequence: CDR1 SSHAT, CDR2 FNYEAQ (reference sequence). This CDR3 reads CASSLRSTAGQGVSNTGELFF. The CDR3 DNA follows: TGTGCTAGCAGCTTACGGAGTACCGCTGGACAGGGAGTCTCGAACACCGGGGAGCTGTTTTTT. The whole variable domain, remainder taken from reference TRBV7-7 and TRBJ2-2, is GAGVSQSPRYKVTKRGQDVTLRCDPISSHATLYWYQQALGQGPEFLTYFNYEAQPDKSGLPSDRFSAERPEGSISTLTIQRTEQRDSAMYRCASSLRSTAGQGVSNTGELFFGEGSRLTVL.

The chain combines TRBV9 with TRBJ2-3, with a weak D call TRBD1 (6 bases). Per germline, CDR1 SGDLS and CDR2 YYNGEE. The CDR3 spans 14 residues. The V and J ends lost 3 bases and 0 bases respectively, with 8 bases between them. CDR3 in amino acids: CASSAGQSTDTQYF. The CDR3 DNA reads TGTGCCAGCAGCGCCGGACAGAGCACAGATACGCAGTATTTT. Looking up the rest from reference TRBV9 and TRBJ2-3 gives the full variable domain: DSGVTQTPKHLITATGQRVTLRCSPRSGDLSVYWYQQSLDQGLQFLIQYYNGEERAKGNILERFSAQQFPDLHSELNLSSLELGDSALYFCASSAGQSTDTQYFGPGTRLTVL.

This chain links TRBV6-5 with TRBJ1-2; 8 nucleotides match TRBD1. The CDR3 spans 15 residues. Germline values: CDR1 MNHEY, CDR2 SVGAGI. Germline trimming cut 9 bases from V and 2 bases from J; bases unmatched to any gene: 11. Here the CDR3 reads CASLADRELNYGYTF. CDR3 DNA: TGTGCCAGTCTCGCGGACAGGGAGTTGAACTATGGCTACACCTTC.

The chain carries TRBV9 and TRBJ1-1; 8 nucleotides align to TRBD1. This CDR3 spans 14 amino acids. V shed 5 bases and J 4 bases; nucleotides not matched to a gene: 7. Germline CDR1 SGDLS, CDR2 YYNGEE. The CDR3 DNA sequence: TGTGCCAGCAGGTCGACAGGGGAGAGCACTGAAGCTTTCTTT. Its translation: CASRSTGESTEAFF.

The CDR3 region has the DNA TGTGCCAGCAGTTGGTTAGGGGGTAGCAATGAGCAGTTCTTC. This encodes CASSWLGGSNEQFF. V and J are TRBV5-8 and TRBJ2-1; TRBD1 might be the D (6 bases). Trimming took 5 bases from V and 6 from J, leaving 15 bases between them. Germline V lookup: CDR1 SGHTS, CDR2 YDEGEE. CDR3 length: 14 amino acids.

On this clone itself: Compared with germline, one end of the junction differs, possibly owing to a read error. The rearrangement links TRBV7-2 to TRBJ1-1; no firm D call. CDR1 is SGHTA, CDR2 FQGNSA, per germline. This CDR3 region has 11 residues. The CDR3 coding sequence is TGTGCCAGCAGCTCGAACAGTGAAGCTTTCTTT. Translation gives CASSSNSEAFF.

This clone was observed a single time. Other DNA sequences in the same sample also yield this CDR3. The chain is built from TRBV18 and TRBJ2-6, with a tentative D call TRBD2 (6 bases). The ends were cut back, 6 bases at V and 0 bases at J, with 9 bases in the middle. The CDR3 runs 15 residues. The V gene's germline CDR1 is KGHSH and CDR2 LQKENI. The CDR3 spells CASSPGGSGANVLTF. The CDR3 region has the DNA TGTGCCAGCTCCCCCGGGGGCTCTGGGGCCAACGTCCTGACTTTC.

The chain couples TRBV6-5 to TRBJ1-4; TRBD1 agrees at 8 bases. CDR3 length equals 15 residues. Losses at the gene ends were 7 bases for V and 7 bases for J; bases not matched to a gene: 11. Germline assignment: CDR1 MNHEY and CDR2 SVGAGI. The CDR3, as DNA: TGTGCCAGCAAAGGATCAGGGGGCGAAGGTGAAAAACTGTTTTTT. It specifies CASKGSGGEGEKLFF.

This clone came up once. The chain links TRBV4-1 to TRBJ2-1, with 8 bases identical to TRBD2. Germline lookup yields CDR1 MGHRA and CDR2 YSYEKL. The CDR3 contains 16 residues. The V segment lost 4 bases and the J segment 6 bases; nucleotides outside the gene matches: 11. The CDR3 DNA follows: TGCGCCAGCAGCCCCCCTGGGGGACTAGTCTTCAATGAGCAGTTCTTC. Its translation: CASSPPGGLVFNEQFF.

This rearrangement joins TRBV6-2 or TRBV6-3 to TRBJ2-7; TRBD2 matches at 9 bases. Germline CDR1 is MNHEY and CDR2 is SVGEGT. This CDR3 contains 17 residues. V shed 0 bases and J 3 bases; nucleotides not matched to a gene: 9. CDR3 coding DNA: TGTGCCAGCAGTTACTCGAGGCCAGGTAGCGGGAGCTACGAGCAGTACTTC. Residues: CASSYSRPGSGSYEQYF.

The V gene is TRBV11-2, the J gene TRBJ2-1, with TRBD2 matching over 7 bases. V dropped 7 bases and J dropped 8; count of bases not matched to a gene: 11. Looked up from germline, CDR1 is SGHAT and CDR2 is FQNNGV. The CDR3 sequence is 14 residues long. CDR3 in amino acids: CASNRDYGWDEQFF. DNA of the CDR3: TGTGCCAGCAACCGGGACTACGGGTGGGATGAGCAGTTCTTC.

V and J are TRBV28 and TRBJ1-2; TRBD1 matches 8 bases. The germline gives CDR1 MDHEN, CDR2 SYDVKM. The length of the CDR3 is 13 residues. J gave up 8 bases and V 6 bases, and 8 bases lay outside the gene matches. In nucleotides, the CDR3 is TGTGCCAGCAGCCTCCAGGGGGCGGGGGGCTACACCTTC. It specifies CASSLQGAGGYTF.

This sequence joins TRBV5-4 and TRBJ1-2; D is undetermined. Germline-derived CDR1 and CDR2 are SGHNT and YYREEE (reference sequence). The V end lost 0 bases, the J end lost 1 base, and 7 bases lay between the germline ends. The CDR3 sequence is 14 residues long. CDR3 in amino acids: CASSLGSSNYGYTF. The CDR3 nucleotides read TGTGCCAGCAGCTTGGGGAGCAGTAACTATGGCTACACCTTC. The full variable domain, in which reference TRBV5-4 and TRBJ1-2 provide the parts outside the CDR3, is ETGVTQSPTHLIKTRGQQVTLRCSSQSGHNTVSWYQQALGQGPQFIFQYYREEENGRGNFPPRFSGLQFPNYSSELNVNALELDDSALYLCASSLGSSNYGYTFGSGTRLTVV.

This clone was recorded only once. This sequence joins TRBV18 and TRBJ2-1; D perhaps matches TRBD2 (5 bases). Trimming shortened V by 2 bases and J by 13 bases, and 18 bases separated the two germline ends. CDR1 is KGHSH and CDR2 is LQKENI in the germline V gene. The CDR3 totals 14 residues. CDR3 amino acids: CASSPGSGESKQFF. The CDR3, as DNA: TGTGCCAGCTCACCAGGCAGCGGCGAATCTAAACAGTTCTTC.

A remark on this clone: Other DNA variants within this sample encode the same CDR3. The V gene is TRBV5-4, the J gene TRBJ2-5; 10 bases map to TRBD2. The CDR3 contains 14 residues. V shed 1 base and J 5 bases; nucleotides not matched to a gene: 2. Germline lookup yields CDR1 SGHNT and CDR2 YYREEE (reference sequence). CDR3 in amino acids: CASSLRSGGETQYF. The CDR3 DNA sequence: TGTGCCAGCAGCTTGCGTAGCGGGGGGGAGACCCAGTACTTC.

This clone showed up just once. The gene calls are TRBV20-1 and TRBJ1-2; the match to TRBD1 covers 9 bases. CDR3 length: 11 residues. Trimming cost V 6 bases and J 13 bases; bases outside gene matches: 9. The germline CDR1 and CDR2 sequences are DFQATT and SNEGSKA (reference sequence). CDR3 loop: CSAGDRESSTF. CDR3 in DNA: TGCAGTGCCGGGGACAGGGAATCTAGCACCTTC.

The chain joins TRBV6-6 to TRBJ2-7; tentatively, D is TRBD2 (7 bases). Per germline, CDR1 MNHNY and CDR2 SVGAGI (reference sequence). V gave up 2 bases and J gave up 0 bases, with 11 bases separating them. This CDR3 spans 15 amino acids. In DNA, the CDR3 is TGTGCCAGCAGTTACGCCGGGGGGCACTCCTACGAGCAGTACTTC. Translation gives CASSYAGGHSYEQYF.

This clone appeared a few times. This sequence joins TRBV30 and TRBJ1-6; TRBD1 might be the D (5 bases). Germline V gives CDR1 GTSNPN, CDR2 SVGIG (reference sequence). This CDR3 comprises 15 residues. V was pared by 0 bases and J by 7 bases, with 13 bases between. DNA for the CDR3: TGTGCCTGGAGTGTACCAGGGCTGGGCAATTCACCCCTCCACTTT. This translates into CAWSVPGLGNSPLHF.

The chain employs TRBV4-3 and TRBJ2-5; 13 nucleotides match TRBD2. Germline lookup yields CDR1 LGHNA and CDR2 YSLEER. The trim removed 5 bases at V and 3 bases at J, leaving 3 bases unmatched. CDR3 length equals 15 residues. The CDR3 bases are TGCGCCAGCAGCTACGGACTAGCGGGGGAAGAGACCCAGTACTTC. Amino acid sequence: CASSYGLAGEETQYF.

This clone was detected many times. The rearrangement uses TRBV19 and TRBJ1-5; 7 bases agree with TRBD1. Germline V gene sequence: CDR1 LNHDA, CDR2 SQIVND (reference sequence). The CDR3 covers 12 residues. The V segment lost 9 bases and the J segment 10 bases; nucleotides outside the gene matches: 9. The CDR3 region has the DNA TGTGCCAGCACAGGGGCCGAGGCCCCCCAGCATTTT. Its protein product is CASTGAEAPQHF.

The chain uses TRBV19 and TRBJ1-5; D remains ambiguous. Germline CDR1 reads LNHDA; CDR2 reads SQIVND (reference sequence). The CDR3 has 14 residues. The V gene lost 6 bases and the J gene lost 0 bases, with 9 bases spanning the gap. The CDR3 sequence: CASRREISNQPQHF. Here the CDR3 DNA reads TGTGCCAGTAGAAGGGAGATTAGCAATCAGCCCCAGCATTTT.

This chain links TRBV19 with TRBJ1-2; D is possibly TRBD1 (6 bases). The CDR3 is made up of 13 amino acids. Trimming pared 5 bases from V and 2 bases from J, leaving 9 bases between. Looked up from germline, CDR1 is LNHDA and CDR2 is SQIVND (reference sequence). CDR3 DNA: TGTGCCAGTAGTGTTGGACAGAACTATGGCTACACCTTC. Translating it yields CASSVGQNYGYTF.

The CDR3: CASSPRVAGELFF. The CDR3 nucleotides read TGTGCCAGCAGCCCCAGGGTTGCCGGGGAGCTGTTTTTT. J is TRBJ2-2 and V is TRBV3-1 (or the pseudogene TRBV3-2); D possibly corresponds to TRBD1 (5 bases). Germline V gives CDR1 LGHDT, CDR2 YNNKEL (reference sequence). Trimming shortened V by 4 bases and J by 6 bases, and 9 bases separated the two germline ends. This CDR3 is built from 13 residues.

The chain employs TRBV6-2 or TRBV6-3 and TRBJ2-6; a possible D gene is TRBD1 (6 bases). CDR1 is MNHEY, CDR2 SVGEGT, per germline. Deletions cut 6 bases from V and 12 bases from J, with 24 bases between. This CDR3 spans 16 amino acids. The CDR3 sequence: CASSQALTNRDTVLTF. The DNA for the CDR3 is TGTGCCAGCAGCCAGGCACTAACTAACCGGGACACCGTCCTGACTTTC.

This clone has just one count. This rearrangement joins TRBV30 to TRBJ1-6, with TRBD1 identical over 9 bases. The junction had 11 bases not matched to a gene; V was cut back by 4 bases and J by 10 bases. This CDR3 has 15 residues. Germline V lookup: CDR1 GTSNPN, CDR2 SVGIG (reference sequence). The CDR3 bases are TGTGCCTGGATTCGACCGGACAGGGGAAAATCACCCCTCCACTTT. Amino acids: CAWIRPDRGKSPLHF.

V gene TRBV6-2 or TRBV6-3 combines with J gene TRBJ1-5; a possible D gene is TRBD1 (6 bases). The CDR3 contains 17 residues. Germline V gene sequence: CDR1 MNHEY, CDR2 SVGEGT. V lost 0 bases and J 3 bases, leaving 15 bases between the germline ends. DNA for the CDR3: TGTGCCAGCAGTTACTCGGTATTGGGGGCCGACAATCAGCCCCAGCATTTT. Protein product: CASSYSVLGADNQPQHF.

A single count supports this clone. The V call is TRBV7-9, the J call TRBJ2-3; possible D gene TRBD1, 5 bases. Per the germline V gene, CDR1 is SEHNR and CDR2 is FQNEAQ (reference sequence). Between the trimmed V and J ends, which lost 3 bases and 2 bases, there was a span of 18 bases. This CDR3 region has 17 residues. DNA for the CDR3: TGTGCCAGCAGCTTCTTGGGGCAGGGTGGTTTCACAGATACGCAGTATTTT. This codes for CASSFLGQGGFTDTQYF.

V usage is TRBV9 and J usage is TRBJ1-1; D is possibly TRBD1 (5 bases). V was trimmed by 1 base and J by 1 base, leaving 14 bases between them. This CDR3 region has 16 residues. Looked up from germline, CDR1 is SGDLS and CDR2 is YYNGEE. The CDR3 sequence: CASSVTGGPSNTEAFF. DNA for the CDR3: TGTGCCAGCAGCGTAACGGGGGGTCCATCGAACACTGAAGCTTTCTTT.

The chain combines TRBV5-1 with TRBJ2-1, with 9 bases fitting TRBD2. J was trimmed by 13 bases and V by 5 bases; bases with no gene match: 4. The CDR3 length is 11 residues. Germline V gene sequence: CDR1 SGHRS, CDR2 YFSETQ. CDR3: CASSSGSDQFF. The CDR3 coding sequence is TGCGCCAGCAGTAGCGGGAGCGATCAGTTCTTC.